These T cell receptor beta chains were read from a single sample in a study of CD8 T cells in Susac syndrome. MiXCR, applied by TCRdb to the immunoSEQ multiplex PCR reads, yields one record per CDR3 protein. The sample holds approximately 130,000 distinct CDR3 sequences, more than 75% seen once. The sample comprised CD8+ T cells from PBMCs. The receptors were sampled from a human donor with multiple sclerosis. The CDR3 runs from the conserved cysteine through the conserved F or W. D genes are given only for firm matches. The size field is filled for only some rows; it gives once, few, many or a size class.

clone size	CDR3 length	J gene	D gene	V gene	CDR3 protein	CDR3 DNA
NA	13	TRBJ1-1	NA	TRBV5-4	CATGAGMNTEAFF	TGTGCCACCGGGGCAGGGATGAACACTGAAGCTTTCTTT
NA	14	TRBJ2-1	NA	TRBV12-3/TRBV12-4	CASRGGFGVQEQFF	TGTGCCAGCAGAGGAGGTTTCGGGGTCCAAGAGCAGTTCTTC
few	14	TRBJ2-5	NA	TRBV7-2	CASTPWAGQETQYF	TGTGCCAGCACCCCCTGGGCGGGACAAGAGACCCAGTACTTC
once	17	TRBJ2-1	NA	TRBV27	CASSLSSTGWQLGAQFF	TGTGCCAGCAGTTTATCGTCTACTGGGTGGCAACTCGGGGCGCAGTTCTTC
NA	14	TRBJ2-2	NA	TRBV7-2	CASSPYLNTGELFF	TGTGCCAGCAGCCCTTACCTGAACACCGGGGAGCTGTTTTTT
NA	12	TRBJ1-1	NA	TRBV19	CASKEGGTEAFF	TGTGCCAGTAAGGAAGGTGGCACTGAAGCTTTCTTT
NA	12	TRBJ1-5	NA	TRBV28	CASSLWQGEEHF	TGTGCCAGCAGTTTATGGCAGGGAGAAGAGCATTTT
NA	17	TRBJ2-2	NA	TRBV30	CAWSVLGKDANTGELFF	TGTGCCTGGAGTGTACTGGGAAAAGATGCGAACACCGGGGAGCTGTTTTTT
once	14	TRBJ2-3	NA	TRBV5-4	CASSWAYDTDTQYF	TGTGCCAGCAGCTGGGCTTACGACACAGATACGCAGTATTTT
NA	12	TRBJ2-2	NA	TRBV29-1	CSVATSSGELFF	TGCAGCGTGGCGACGTCATCCGGGGAGCTGTTTTTT
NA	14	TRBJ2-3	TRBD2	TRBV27	CASSPGGWTDTQYF	TGTGCCAGCAGTCCGGGGGGTTGGACAGATACGCAGTATTTT
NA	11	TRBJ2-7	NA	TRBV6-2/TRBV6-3	CASRGPHEQYF	TGTGCCAGCAGGGGTCCCCACGAGCAGTACTTC
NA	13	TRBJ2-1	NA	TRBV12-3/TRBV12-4	CASSGSVYNEQFF	TGTGCCAGCAGCGGGAGCGTCTACAATGAGCAGTTCTTC
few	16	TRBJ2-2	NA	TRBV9	CASSVGLPSHTGELFF	TGTGCCAGCAGCGTAGGGCTACCGTCCCACACCGGGGAGCTGTTTTTT
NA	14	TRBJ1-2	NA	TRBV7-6	CASSLGQALGGYTF	TGTGCCAGCAGCTTAGGACAGGCTTTGGGTGGCTACACCTTC
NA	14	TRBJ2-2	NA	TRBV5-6	CASSLGDYSGELFF	TGTGCCAGCAGCTTGGGAGACTACAGCGGGGAGCTGTTTTTT
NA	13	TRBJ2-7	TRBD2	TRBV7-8	CASSHSGGYEQYF	TGTGCCAGCAGCCATAGCGGGGGCTACGAGCAGTACTTC
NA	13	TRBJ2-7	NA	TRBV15	CATSRQSSYEQYF	TGTGCCACCAGTCGACAGAGCTCCTACGAGCAGTACTTC
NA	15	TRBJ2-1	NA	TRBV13	CASSSPHGSTDEQFF	TGTGCCAGCAGCTCCCCCCACGGGAGTACCGATGAGCAGTTCTTC
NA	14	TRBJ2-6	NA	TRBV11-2	CASSYSSGANVLTF	TGTGCCAGCAGCTACAGCTCTGGGGCCAACGTCCTGACTTTC
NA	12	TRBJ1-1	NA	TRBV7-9	CASSLISPEAFF	TGTGCCAGCAGCTTAATTAGCCCTGAAGCTTTCTTT
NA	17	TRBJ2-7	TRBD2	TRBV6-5	CASSYSSSSGSSYEQYF	TGTGCCAGCAGTTACTCCTCGTCTAGCGGGAGCTCCTACGAGCAGTACTTC
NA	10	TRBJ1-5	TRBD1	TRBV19	CASEGDRQHF	TGTGCCAGTGAGGGGGACAGGCAGCATTTT
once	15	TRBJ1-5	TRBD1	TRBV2	CASSEVPGGLQPQHF	TGTGCCAGCAGTGAAGTCCCAGGGGGGCTTCAGCCCCAGCATTTT
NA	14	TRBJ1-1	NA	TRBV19	CASSILPANTEAFF	TGTGCCAGTAGTATTCTTCCCGCGAACACTGAAGCTTTCTTT
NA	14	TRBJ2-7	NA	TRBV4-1	CASSQGQFSYEQYF	TGCGCCAGCAGCCAAGGACAGTTTTCCTACGAGCAGTACTTC
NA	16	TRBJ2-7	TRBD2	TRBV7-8	CASSLETSGSFNEQYF	TGTGCCAGCAGCTTAGAGACTAGCGGGAGTTTCAACGAGCAGTACTTC